Reported below is one TCR beta chain. The antigen remains undetermined. The data originate from a study of cytomegalovirus exposure and HLA in healthy donors. Turning to the study itself: Out of about 170 million T cells, an earlier analysis found 117 million unique TCR beta sequences in total. General study results and limits: As a later analysis showed, several of the most significant clusters appeared to be linked to common viral pathogens. Many donors carried some public TCRs, although rarity characterized most TCR sequences.

Germline loops: CDR1 SGHAT, CDR2 FQNNGV. Germline trimming cut 6 bases from V and 5 bases from J; bases unmatched to any gene: 7. The CDR3 covers 14 residues. PCR used 60 Vbeta primers and 13 Jbeta primers. Using immunoSEQ multiplex PCR, the repertoire was profiled, and TCRdb retains in-frame clones only, with some absent. The profile covers 65,000 to 95,000 clones, with around 79% appearing a single time and 5.5% taken by the ten largest. Sequenced sample: PBMCs. The clonotype originates from a male donor in good health and CMV-seropositive. The chain recombines TRBV11-2 with TRBJ1-1, with 9 bases identical to TRBD1. CDR3 sequence reads: CASRPGTGLTEAFF. CDR3 DNA: TGTGCCAGCAGACCCGGGACAGGGTTAACTGAAGCTTTCTTT.